The 8 T cell receptor beta chains presented below share a single source sample, sequenced in a study of regulatory T cells in long-lasting Graves disease. The time point was: newly diagnosed GD, antithyroid drugs for less than 3 months. There was RNA extracted from PBMCs, and the TCR library was made from it. To make TCR beta libraries, researchers used iRepertoire HTBI primers and Arm-PCR of CDR3 regions. Using its own MiXCR run on the multiplex PCR reads, TCRdb lists one record per CDR3 protein. Seen here are 200,000 to 250,000 distinct CDR3 sequences, roughly 20% observed once, and the top ten hold approximately 12%. The same sample was also used in a study of T cells in Graves' hyperthyroidism and ophthalmopathy.

This specimen consisted of peripheral blood mononuclear cells (PBMCs), obtained at new diagnosis, from a patient treated with antithyroid drugs. These receptors were taken from a woman between 25 and 40 years old with Graves disease.

The chain carries TRBV20-1 and TRBJ2-7, with TRBD2 matching over 7 bases. CDR3 size: 14 residues. Germline values: CDR1 DFQATT, CDR2 SNEGSKA (reference sequence). J was trimmed by 6 bases and V by 2 bases; bases with no gene match: 10. CDR3 sequence reads: CSARFSGIPPEQYF. For the CDR3, the DNA is TGCAGTGCTAGATTCAGCGGGATTCCCCCCGAGCAGTACTTC.

This clonotype was counted ten times or more. The chain couples TRBV19 to TRBJ1-5, with D tentatively TRBD1 (5 bases). V gave up 7 bases and J gave up 5 bases, with 9 bases separating them. The germline V gene encodes CDR1 LNHDA and CDR2 SQIVND (reference sequence). CDR3 size: 12 residues. DNA for the CDR3: TGTGCCAGTAATTGGGGGGATCAGCCCCAGCATTTT. This encodes CASNWGDQPQHF.

There are many counts of this clonotype. The rearrangement links TRBV28 to TRBJ1-6; D possibly corresponds to TRBD1 (5 bases). V was shortened by 1 base and J by 7 bases, with 14 bases between the two germline ends. CDR3 length: 16 amino acids. CDR1 and CDR2 from the germline V gene are MDHEN and SYDVKM. DNA of the CDR3: TGTGCCAGCAGTTTATTGGGGCAGGGTGGGAATTCACCCCTCCACTTT. Its protein is CASSLLGQGGNSPLHF.

This clonotype was observed at least ten times. This chain joins TRBV5-1 and TRBJ1-1; D unclear. V shed 0 bases and J shed 1 base, with 7 bases lying between them. The CDR3 contains 14 residues. Germline CDR1 is SGHRS and CDR2 is YFSETQ. The CDR3 DNA follows: TGCGCCAGCAGCTTGGCCGGGGAGAACACTGAAGCTTTCTTT. Its translation is CASSLAGENTEAFF.

The chain employs TRBV11-2 and TRBJ2-5, with D possibly being TRBD1 or TRBD2 (5 bases each). CDR3 length equals 13 residues. V was shortened by 3 bases and J by 3 bases, with 8 bases between the two germline ends. CDR1 is SGHAT, CDR2 FQNNGV, per germline. CDR3 nucleotide sequence: TGTGCCAGCAGCTTTATGGGGGAAGAGACCCAGTACTTC. It yields the protein CASSFMGEETQYF.

The gene calls are TRBV6-1 and TRBJ2-1, with TRBD2 matching 7 bases. CDR3 size: 18 residues. Germline V gene data show CDR1 as MNHNS and CDR2 as SASEGT. Germline trimming cut 4 bases from V and 2 bases from J; bases unmatched to any gene: 14. In DNA, the CDR3 is TGTGCCAGCAGTGTCGCCTTCACTAGCGCTAGGACCTACAATGAGCAGTTCTTC. It yields the protein CASSVAFTSARTYNEQFF.

This clonotype was picked up many times. V gene TRBV7-9 combines with J gene TRBJ2-7; D is unclear. The CDR3 sequence is 13 residues long. Germline CDR1 and CDR2: SEHNR and FQNEAQ (reference sequence). Trimming stripped 7 bases from V and 1 base from J, with 11 bases between. CDR3 residues: CASNTPDSYEQYF. The CDR3 DNA sequence: TGTGCCAGCAACACCCCCGATTCCTACGAGCAGTACTTC.

This clonotype was seen more than once but under ten times. The CDR3 DNA reads TGCAGCGTTGCGGGGAGCGCGATGAGGACTGAAGCTTTCTTT. Protein sequence: CSVAGSAMRTEAFF. The V gene is TRBV29-1, the J gene TRBJ1-1; D is uncertain. Trimming removed 4 bases at V and 5 bases at J, with 17 bases between. CDR3 size: 14 residues. Per germline, CDR1 SQVTM and CDR2 ANQGSEA. Full variable domain (outside the CDR3, taken from reference TRBV29-1 and TRBJ1-1): SAVISQKPSRDICQRGTSLTIQCQVDSQVTMMFWYRQQPGQSLTLIATANQGSEATYESGFVIDKFPISRPNLTFSTLTVSNMSPEDSSIYLCSVAGSAMRTEAFFGQGTRLTVV.